These 32 T cell receptor beta chains were sequenced from one sample in a study of shared clonotypes between healthy human individuals. Clones were read by immunoSEQ multiplex PCR, and TCRdb kept only the in-frame ones, dropping some. The sample has approximately 2.4 million clones; nearly 97% are singletons. Source material: naive CD4+ T cells sorted from blood. As to subset: CD45RA+ positively selected. These receptors were obtained from a man aged 18 to 29 in good health.

In the case of this clone: Different DNA sequences within this sample yield the same CDR3. The chain combines TRBV28 with TRBJ2-7; D is unclear. Germline V gene data show CDR1 as MDHEN and CDR2 as SYDVKM. V was cut by 1 base and J by 4 bases, with 5 bases left in between. This CDR3 has 12 residues. This chain's CDR3 is CASSLLGYEQYF. DNA of the CDR3: TGTGCCAGCAGTTTATTAGGGTACGAGCAGTACTTC.

The chain employs TRBV19 and TRBJ1-5; D not resolved. The CDR3 length is 12 residues. The V gene lost 6 bases and the J gene lost 3 bases, with 6 bases spanning the gap. Germline V gene data show CDR1 as LNHDA and CDR2 as SQIVND (reference sequence). The CDR3 nucleotides are TGTGCCAGTAGCCTGGACAATCAGCCCCAGCATTTT. As protein: CASSLDNQPQHF.

The chain is built from TRBV7-2 and TRBJ2-2; tentatively, D is TRBD1 or TRBD2 (5 bases each). Germline assignment: CDR1 SGHTA and CDR2 FQGNSA. This CDR3 is built from 15 residues. V lost 3 bases and J lost 6, with 14 bases in between. The CDR3 bases are TGTGCCAGCAGCTTGGTAACAGGAGGCGCCGGGGAGCTGTTTTTT. It yields the protein CASSLVTGGAGELFF.

Of note for this clone: In the same sample, other DNA sequences code for this CDR3. This rearrangement joins TRBV5-4 to TRBJ1-5; possible D gene TRBD1, 5 bases. CDR1 and CDR2 (germline): SGHNT, YYREEE (reference sequence). With 0 bases removed from V and 2 bases from J, the gap between germline ends came to 9 bases. CDR3 length equals 15 residues. CDR3 DNA: TGTGCCAGCAGCTTGGGTGGGGCTGGCAATCAGCCCCAGCATTTT. Residues: CASSLGGAGNQPQHF.

The genes are TRBV5-1 and TRBJ1-1; the D is unclear. The CDR3 is 16 amino acids. Trimming took 1 base from V and 2 from J, leaving 15 bases between them. Germline V gene sequence: CDR1 SGHRS, CDR2 YFSETQ. As DNA, the CDR3 is TGCGCCAGCAGCTTGATCTACGGCAGATACAACACTGAAGCTTTCTTT. Its translation: CASSLIYGRYNTEAFF.

This chain uses TRBV12-5 with TRBJ2-7; no reliable D call. This CDR3 has 11 residues. Germline V gives CDR1 LGHNT, CDR2 FRNRAP. Between the trimmed V and J ends, which lost 7 bases and 5 bases, there was a span of 9 bases. CDR3 sequence: CASALNHEQYF. In DNA, the CDR3 is TGTGCTAGTGCCCTGAACCACGAGCAGTACTTC.

The rearrangement joins TRBV7-9 to TRBJ1-1; D uncertain. Germline assignment: CDR1 SEHNR and CDR2 FQNEAQ (reference sequence). The CDR3 contains 14 residues. Between the trimmed V and J ends, which lost 4 bases and 5 bases, there was a span of 14 bases. This CDR3 is CASSYAPGRTEAFF. CDR3 DNA sequence: TGTGCCAGCAGCTACGCCCCGGGAAGGACTGAAGCTTTCTTT.

Remarks on this clone: In the same sample, other DNA sequences code for this CDR3. The chain has TRBV11-2 and TRBJ2-5; D is unresolved. The CDR3 totals 11 residues. V shed 2 bases and J shed 4 bases, with 2 bases lying between them. Looked up from germline, CDR1 is SGHAT and CDR2 is FQNNGV. The CDR3 reads CASSLTETQYF. CDR3 in DNA: TGTGCCAGCAGCTTAACAGAGACCCAGTACTTC.

This clone was found once. Other DNA sequences in the same sample also yield this CDR3. The CDR3: CASSVAEGEGTDTQYF. The CDR3 DNA sequence: TGTGCCAGCAGCGTAGCGGAAGGGGAGGGTACAGATACGCAGTATTTT. This chain uses TRBV9 with TRBJ2-3; 7 nucleotides line up with TRBD2. Germline CDR1 SGDLS, CDR2 YYNGEE. The CDR3 runs to 16 residues. J was trimmed by 3 bases and V by 0 bases; bases with no gene match: 7. Filled out from reference TRBV9 and TRBJ2-3, the complete variable domain reads DSGVTQTPKHLITATGQRVTLRCSPRSGDLSVYWYQQSLDQGLQFLIQYYNGEERAKGNILERFSAQQFPDLHSELNLSSLELGDSALYFCASSVAEGEGTDTQYFGPGTRLTVL.

Worth noting for this clone: Other DNA sequences in the same sample also yield this CDR3. This sequence joins TRBV6-5 and TRBJ1-2; perhaps TRBD1 as D (5 bases). Trimming took off 6 bases at V and 1 base at J, with 9 bases between the two ends. This CDR3 comprises 13 residues. Germline CDR1 is MNHEY and CDR2 is SVGAGI. Written as DNA, the CDR3 is TGTGCCAGCAGCCCGGGACTTAACTATGGCTACACCTTC. It translates to CASSPGLNYGYTF.

The J gene is TRBJ1-6, the V gene TRBV19; D may be TRBD1 (6 bases). The germline V and J ends were trimmed by 6 bases and 10 bases, with 13 bases remaining between them. This CDR3 region has 13 residues. Germline V gene sequence: CDR1 LNHDA, CDR2 SQIVND (reference sequence). CDR3: CASRAGGGSPLHF. The CDR3 nucleotides read TGTGCCAGTAGGGCAGGCGGGGGCTCACCCCTCCACTTT.

The rearrangement links TRBV4-1 to TRBJ1-1; no definite D call. The CDR3 totals 15 residues. Germline V lookup: CDR1 MGHRA, CDR2 YSYEKL. Between the trimmed V and J ends, which lost 0 bases and 1 base, there was a span of 9 bases. The CDR3 here is CASSQDEAGNTEAFF. The CDR3 bases are TGCGCCAGCAGCCAAGATGAGGCAGGGAACACTGAAGCTTTCTTT.

The chain employs TRBV29-1 and TRBJ1-1; 7 bases fit TRBD1. Germline CDR1 reads SQVTM; CDR2 reads ANQGSEA. The CDR3 covers 13 residues. Unmatched junction bases numbered 6, after V lost 7 bases and J lost 1 base. The CDR3 sequence is CSATTGSNTEAFF. In DNA, the CDR3 is TGCAGCGCCACGACAGGGTCGAACACTGAAGCTTTCTTT.

This clone appeared once. The rearrangement uses TRBV10-1 and TRBJ2-3; 8 bases align to TRBD2. V lost 0 bases and J lost 3; bases outside the gene matches: 11. The germline V gene encodes CDR1 WNHNN and CDR2 SYGVQD (reference sequence). This CDR3 comprises 18 residues. The CDR3 DNA is TGCGCCAGCAGTGAGTCGGCGGTCCTAGCGGGTCTGACAGATACGCAGTATTTT. This codes for CASSESAVLAGLTDTQYF.

The V and J genes are TRBV30 and TRBJ2-7; tentative D call: TRBD2 (6 bases). V was cut by 0 bases and J by 2 bases, with 14 bases left in between. Germline CDR1 is GTSNPN and CDR2 is SVGIG (reference sequence). The CDR3 loop spans 15 amino acids. The CDR3 DNA sequence: TGTGCCTGGAGTGTAAAGTCGGCGGGGCCCTACGAGCAGTACTTC. Encoded protein: CAWSVKSAGPYEQYF.

This chain joins TRBV6-1 and TRBJ2-2; tentatively, D is TRBD1 or TRBD2 (6 bases each). The CDR3 loop spans 15 amino acids. Germline CDR1 reads MNHNS; CDR2 reads SASEGT. V lost 2 bases to trimming and J lost 7 bases, with 14 bases between them. CDR3 DNA sequence: TGTGCCAGCAGTGAATCCTGGGGGGCCGGCGGGGAGCTGTTTTTT. Its protein product is CASSESWGAGGELFF.

V gene TRBV30 combines with J gene TRBJ1-2; D might be TRBD1 (5 bases). Germline values: CDR1 GTSNPN, CDR2 SVGIG (reference sequence). V lost 3 bases and J lost 3, with 14 bases in between. CDR3 length: 14 amino acids. The CDR3 coding sequence is TGTGCCTGGAGAAGAAGAGGGGCTGACTATGGCTACACCTTC. This encodes CAWRRRGADYGYTF.

A word on this clone: This sample also contains other DNA sequences that code for the same CDR3. This chain connects TRBV11-2 to TRBJ2-2; D may be TRBD1 (6 bases). This CDR3 has 13 residues. The V gene lost 3 bases and the J gene lost 5 bases, with 7 bases spanning the gap. In germline, CDR1 is SGHAT, CDR2 FQNNGV. DNA of the CDR3: TGTGCCAGCAGCTTGAGGGGGACCGGGGAGCTGTTTTTT. It encodes CASSLRGTGELFF. The complete variable domain, with remaining parts taken from reference TRBV11-2 and TRBJ2-2, reads EAGVAQSPRYKIIEKRQSVAFWCNPISGHATLYWYQQILGQGPKLLIQFQNNGVVDDSQLPKDRFSAERLKGVDSTLKIQPAKLEDSAVYLCASSLRGTGELFFGEGSRLTVL.

Remarks on this clone: At the DNA level, this CDR3 is encoded by other sequences in the same sample as well. The chain combines TRBV5-4 with TRBJ2-3; D not resolved. This CDR3 spans 13 amino acids. Deletions cut 0 bases from V and 2 bases from J, with 4 bases between. The germline CDR1 and CDR2 sequences are SGHNT and YYREEE (reference sequence). The CDR3 bases are TGTGCCAGCAGCTTGGACAACACAGATACGCAGTATTTT. This gives the protein CASSLDNTDTQYF.

This sequence joins TRBV25-1 and TRBJ2-7, with unresolved D. Germline V CDR1 and CDR2: MGHDK, SYGVNS. Trimming left V 5 bases short and J 6 bases short, with 17 bases between. CDR3 length: 14 residues. CDR3 DNA: TGTGCCAGCAGTCCGAAAGAGTTAGTTGGCGAGCAGTACTTC. The encoded protein is CASSPKELVGEQYF.

The V gene is TRBV6-5, the J gene TRBJ2-4, with TRBD1 matching 8 bases. Germline-derived CDR1 and CDR2 are MNHEY and SVGAGI. This CDR3 has 14 amino acids. With 5 bases clipped from V and 7 bases from J, the junction kept 7 bases outside the gene matches. The CDR3, as DNA: TGTGCCAGCAGTACCTGGACAGGGCTGAACATTCAGTACTTC. It codes for CASSTWTGLNIQYF.

The V and J genes are TRBV10-3 and TRBJ1-2, with TRBD1 matching over 7 bases. This CDR3 has 15 amino acids. Trimming cost V 0 bases and J 5 bases; bases outside gene matches: 6. Germline loops: CDR1 ENHRY, CDR2 SYGVKD. CDR3: CAISESTGQNYGYTF. CDR3 bases: TGTGCCATCAGTGAGTCGACGGGACAGAATTATGGCTACACCTTC.

V usage is TRBV7-9 and J usage is TRBJ2-7; D gene uncertain. There are 14 residues in the CDR3. V lost 5 bases and J lost 5, with 16 bases in between. The germline V gene encodes CDR1 SEHNR and CDR2 FQNEAQ (reference sequence). The CDR3 here is CASSKQERDHEQYF. The CDR3 nucleotides are TGTGCCAGCAGCAAACAAGAGCGTGACCACGAGCAGTACTTC.

The chain recombines TRBV5-1 with TRBJ2-2, with 11 nucleotides matching TRBD1. CDR1 is SGHRS, CDR2 YFSETQ, per germline. The CDR3 has 15 amino acids. Germline trimming cut 6 bases from V and 3 bases from J; bases unmatched to any gene: 4. For the CDR3, the DNA is TGCGCCAGCAAAAAGGGACAGGGGGACACCGGGGAGCTGTTTTTT. As protein: CASKKGQGDTGELFF. Together with reference TRBV5-1 and TRBJ2-2, the CDR3 gives the full variable domain: KAGVTQTPRYLIKTRGQQVTLSCSPISGHRSVSWYQQTPGQGLQFLFEYFSETQRNKGNFPGRFSGRQFSNSRSEMNVSTLELGDSALYLCASKKGQGDTGELFFGEGSRLTVL.

As to this clone: This same CDR3 is encoded by further DNA sequences in the sample. The V gene is TRBV6-5, the J gene TRBJ2-2; no reliable D call. CDR1 is MNHEY and CDR2 is SVGAGI in the germline V gene. The CDR3 runs 12 residues. Trimming took off 0 bases at V and 8 bases at J, with 4 bases between the two ends. The CDR3 protein is CASSYSAGELFF. The CDR3 DNA is TGTGCCAGCAGTTACTCGGCGGGGGAGCTGTTTTTT.

The rearrangement uses TRBV4-2 and TRBJ1-6; D possibly corresponds to TRBD1 (5 bases). The CDR3 is 15 amino acids. With 0 bases removed from V and 8 bases from J, the gap between germline ends came to 11 bases. Germline assignment: CDR1 LGHNA and CDR2 YNFKEQ. The CDR3 spells CASSQEGRGDSPLHF. In DNA, the CDR3 is TGTGCCAGCAGCCAAGAGGGACGGGGCGATTCACCCCTCCACTTT.

The chain uses TRBV5-1 and TRBJ1-1; tentatively, D is TRBD1 (5 bases). Germline V CDR1 and CDR2: SGHRS, YFSETQ. V lost 3 bases and J 1 base, leaving 10 bases between the germline ends. The CDR3 length is 14 residues. CDR3 in amino acids: CASSSGWGNTEAFF. In DNA form, the CDR3 reads TGCGCCAGCAGCTCAGGGTGGGGGAACACTGAAGCTTTCTTT.

This sequence joins TRBV19 and TRBJ2-3, with 15 bases fitting TRBD2. Germline CDR1 and CDR2: LNHDA and SQIVND (reference sequence). V shed 6 bases and J 3 bases; nucleotides not matched to a gene: 7. There are 17 residues in the CDR3. The chain's CDR3 is CASRRTSGRAGTDTQYF. The CDR3 DNA reads as TGTGCCAGTAGGCGGACTAGCGGGAGGGCCGGAACAGATACGCAGTATTTT.

This chain joins TRBV6-5 and TRBJ1-5; unclear D gene. The germline CDR1 and CDR2 sequences are MNHEY and SVGAGI. Trimming pared 4 bases from V and 0 bases from J, leaving 10 bases between. The CDR3 loop spans 15 amino acids. The CDR3 DNA follows: TGTGCCAGCAGTTTGAGCGGGAATAGCAATCAGCCCCAGCATTTT. The encoded protein is CASSLSGNSNQPQHF.

The chain combines TRBV9 with TRBJ2-5; TRBD2 matches at 10 bases. The CDR3 has 15 amino acids. From germline, CDR1 is SGDLS and CDR2 YYNGEE. V shed 0 bases and J 4 bases; nucleotides not matched to a gene: 3. Written as DNA, the CDR3 is TGTGCCAGCAGCGTAGCTAGCGGGAGTCTAGAGACCCAGTACTTC. Amino acid sequence: CASSVASGSLETQYF.

The chain has TRBV4-2 and TRBJ1-1, with D perhaps TRBD1 (5 bases). Germline CDR1 reads LGHNA; CDR2 reads YNFKEQ. The CDR3 sequence is 13 residues long. V shed 4 bases and J shed 11 bases, with 17 bases lying between them. The CDR3 coding sequence is TGTGCCAGCAGCCGGAAGGACACACCCCGGGCTTTCTTT. It codes for CASSRKDTPRAFF.

This sequence joins TRBV6-1 and TRBJ1-5, with TRBD1 identical over 7 bases. V trimming: 5 bases; J trimming: 7 bases; junction bases outside the gene matches: 11. CDR1 MNHNS and CDR2 SASEGT come from the germline V gene. CDR3 length: 15 amino acids. The CDR3 DNA sequence: TGTGCCAGCAGTCCCGACAGGGCGGGGAGCCAGCCCCAGCATTTT. Its protein is CASSPDRAGSQPQHF.